These 30 T cell receptor beta chains originate from one sample sequenced in a study of blood T cell repertoires in COVID-19. Assay: immunoSEQ multiplex PCR; the TCRdb copy retains only in-frame clones and omits some. Of 110,000 or so clones listed, roughly 80% were seen once; the top ten hold under 3%. The specimen sequenced was peripheral blood. These receptors came from a middle-aged man with acute or convalescent COVID-19.

The gene calls are TRBV5-4 and TRBJ2-1, with TRBD1 matching over 8 bases. V trimming: 4 bases; J trimming: 3 bases; junction bases outside the gene matches: 6. Germline values: CDR1 SGHNT, CDR2 YYREEE (reference sequence). The CDR3 loop spans 15 amino acids. CDR3 sequence: CASSAGTGGYNEQFF. The CDR3 nucleotides read TGTGCCAGCAGCGCAGGGACAGGTGGCTACAATGAGCAGTTCTTC.

The chain combines TRBV6-5 with TRBJ1-2; unclear D gene. V gave up 4 bases and J gave up 5 bases, with 17 bases separating them. The length of the CDR3 is 15 residues. CDR1 is MNHEY, CDR2 SVGAGI, per germline. The CDR3 reads CASSSTWRVGYGYTF. CDR3 in DNA: TGTGCCAGCAGTTCTACGTGGAGGGTAGGGTATGGCTACACCTTC.

This chain connects TRBV7-3 to TRBJ1-5, with TRBD1 as a possible D gene (6 bases). V was pared by 8 bases and J by 4 bases, with 12 bases between. This CDR3 has 13 amino acids. Germline lookup yields CDR1 SGHTA and CDR2 FQGTGA. CDR3 sequence: CASSQGPNQPQHF. The CDR3 DNA reads as TGTGCCAGCTCCCAGGGGCCTAATCAGCCCCAGCATTTT.

The chain carries TRBV5-3 and TRBJ2-7, with D tentatively TRBD1 (6 bases). TRBV5-3 is classed as an ORF, of uncertain function. Between the trimmed V and J ends, which lost 5 bases and 1 base, there was a span of 28 bases. The CDR3 sequence is 19 residues long. The CDR3, as DNA: TGTGCCAGAAGTTTTGGGGCCAGGGGATTTCCTAATTTTTCCTACGAGCAGTACTTC. Residues: CARSFGARGFPNFSYEQYF.

The chain carries TRBV20-1 and TRBJ2-3; the D gene is possibly TRBD2 (6 bases). The ends were cut back, 5 bases at V and 5 bases at J, with 8 bases in the middle. Germline-derived CDR1 and CDR2 are DFQATT and SNEGSKA (reference sequence). The CDR3 length is 11 residues. In DNA, the CDR3 is TGCAGTGCTGAAGCGGGAGATACGCAGTATTTT. This sequence encodes CSAEAGDTQYF.

This chain uses TRBV5-1 with TRBJ2-7; D is perhaps TRBD2 (6 bases). The CDR3 sequence is 21 residues long. V lost 0 bases and J 2 bases, leaving 30 bases between the germline ends. CDR1 and CDR2 (germline): SGHRS, YFSETQ. As DNA, the CDR3 is TGCGCCAGCAGCTTGGCCTTCGTTTCGGGACTCCTCCCACCGAGCGCCTACGAGCAGTACTTC. It encodes CASSLAFVSGLLPPSAYEQYF.

This chain joins TRBV2 and TRBJ2-1; D remains ambiguous. Germline CDR1 is SNHLY and CDR2 is FYNNEI. This CDR3 is built from 14 residues. V was trimmed by 5 bases and J by 5 bases, leaving 13 bases between them. The CDR3 region has the DNA TGTGCCAGCAGTCCCGACACGAACGACAATGAGCAGTTCTTC. This encodes CASSPDTNDNEQFF.

On this clone: Its ends do not fully match the called genes, so a read error is possible. This chain links TRBV3-1 (or the pseudogene TRBV3-2) with TRBJ2-3, with D possibly being TRBD2 (5 bases). Germline assignment: CDR1 LGHDT and CDR2 YNNKEL (reference sequence). CDR3 length: 14 amino acids. The CDR3 loop is CASSEELVSDTQYF. The CDR3 nucleotides read TGTGCCAGCAGCGAAGAACTAGTCTCAGATACGCAGTATTTT.

The J gene is TRBJ2-1, the V gene TRBV11-2, with a tentative D call TRBD2 (6 bases). Germline V CDR1 and CDR2: SGHAT, FQNNGV. V dropped 0 bases and J dropped 6 bases, with 12 bases sitting between them. The CDR3 is made up of 15 amino acids. The CDR3 coding sequence is TGTGCCAGCAGCTTAGATTCCCTTAGCGGCAATGAGCAGTTCTTC. This sequence encodes CASSLDSLSGNEQFF.

This chain links TRBV19 with TRBJ2-5, with 11 positions matching TRBD2. The CDR3 sequence is 16 residues long. V shed 3 bases, J shed 0 bases, and the junction held 3 bases outside the gene matches. The germline V gene has CDR1 LNHDA and CDR2 SQIVND (reference sequence). CDR3 protein: CASSMTSGAYQETQYF. DNA of the CDR3: TGTGCCAGTAGTATGACTAGCGGGGCGTACCAAGAGACCCAGTACTTC.

This clone was seen only a few times. V usage is TRBV30 and J usage is TRBJ2-6; the match to TRBD1 covers 7 bases. The germline V gene encodes CDR1 GTSNPN and CDR2 SVGIG (reference sequence). The CDR3 is 16 amino acids. V trimming: 8 bases; J trimming: 0 bases; junction bases outside the gene matches: 10. CDR3 region: CAGNRGRTSGANVLTF. The CDR3 DNA is TGTGCCGGTAACAGGGGCCGAACCTCTGGGGCCAACGTCCTGACTTTC.

V is TRBV11-3 and J is TRBJ2-3; 9 bases map to TRBD1. V shed 9 bases and J 4 bases; nucleotides not matched to a gene: 17. The germline CDR1 and CDR2 sequences are SGHNT and YENEEA. There are 17 residues in the CDR3. This CDR3 reads CASNRGTGSPGADTQYF. The CDR3 bases are TGTGCCAGTAATCGGGGGACAGGGTCGCCGGGCGCAGATACGCAGTATTTT.

The CDR3 sequence: CASSIIGPGQARTYEQYF. CDR3 DNA sequence: TGTGCCAGTAGTATAATAGGCCCGGGACAGGCAAGGACCTACGAGCAGTACTTC. The chain joins TRBV19 to TRBJ2-7; TRBD1 aligns across 8 bases. V was clipped by 2 bases and J by 2 bases; unmatched bases: 14. There are 18 residues in the CDR3. The germline V gene encodes CDR1 LNHDA and CDR2 SQIVND (reference sequence).

V is TRBV3-1 (or the pseudogene TRBV3-2) and J is TRBJ2-1; TRBD2 is a possible D gene (5 bases). CDR3 length equals 13 residues. The germline V gene has CDR1 LGHDT and CDR2 YNNKEL (reference sequence). The V gene lost 4 bases and the J gene lost 15 bases, with 19 bases spanning the gap. The CDR3 DNA reads as TGTGCCAGCAGCCTGGGAGCTAGCTTGTTTTGGTTCTTC. Its translation: CASSLGASLFWFF.

This clone was counted between two and nine times. CDR3 nucleotide sequence: TGCAGCGTCTCAGGACTAGCGGGAGGGATATACAATGAGCAGTTCTTC. Translation: CSVSGLAGGIYNEQFF. The gene calls are TRBV29-1 and TRBJ2-1; 15 nucleotides agree with TRBD2. The germline gives CDR1 SQVTM, CDR2 ANQGSEA. The CDR3 covers 16 residues. With 6 bases clipped from V and 4 bases from J, the junction kept 7 bases outside the gene matches.

V and J are TRBV24-1 and TRBJ2-1, with 7 bases identical to TRBD2. The CDR3 has 17 amino acids. The germline V gene encodes CDR1 KGHDR and CDR2 SFDVKD. V shed 1 base and J 3 bases; nucleotides not matched to a gene: 8. CDR3 in DNA: TGTGCCACCAGTGATTTAAAGTCTCAGCGGGGCTACAATGAGCAGTTCTTC. It is translated as CATSDLKSQRGYNEQFF.

Remarks on this clone: Within the sample, other DNA sequences also encode this same CDR3. The chain uses TRBV27 and TRBJ2-7, with 7 bases lining up with TRBD1. CDR3 length: 13 residues. The ends lost 3 bases at V and 4 bases at J; junction bases unmatched: 3. Germline lookup yields CDR1 MNHEY and CDR2 SMNVEV (reference sequence). CDR3 DNA sequence: TGTGCCAGCAGTTTTTACAGGGGATACGAGCAGTACTTC. As protein: CASSFYRGYEQYF.

V usage is TRBV6-5 and J usage is TRBJ2-3; D may be TRBD1 (7 bases). The germline V and J ends were trimmed by 6 bases and 1 base, with 14 bases remaining between them. Germline CDR1 is MNHEY and CDR2 is SVGAGI. CDR3 size: 15 residues. CDR3 in DNA: TGTGCCAGCAGGGAGGGACAGATTCGCACAGATACGCAGTATTTT. This codes for CASREGQIRTDTQYF.

This chain connects TRBV11-2 to TRBJ2-6, with 7 bases that match TRBD2. The CDR3 extends over 17 amino acids. V lost 3 bases to trimming and J lost 2 bases; unmatched junction nucleotides: 7. Germline V gene lookup returns CDR1 SGHAT and CDR2 FQNNGV. CDR3 nucleotide sequence: TGTGCCAGCAGCTTTTCGTACGGGGGGACTGGGGCCAACGTCCTGACTTTC. It specifies CASSFSYGGTGANVLTF.

V and J are TRBV11-1 and TRBJ2-3, with 8 positions matching TRBD1. Germline-derived CDR1 and CDR2 are SGHAT and FQDESV (reference sequence). The CDR3 consists of 15 residues. Trimming removed 5 bases from V and 2 bases from J; junction bases left unmatched: 6. The CDR3 nucleotides are TGTGCCAGCAGCCTTGGACAGGGAGACACAGATACGCAGTATTTT. This gives the protein CASSLGQGDTDTQYF.

V and J are TRBV29-1 and TRBJ2-3, with TRBD1 identical over 9 bases. Trimming cost V 4 bases and J 4 bases; bases outside gene matches: 3. Germline V gene sequence: CDR1 SQVTM, CDR2 ANQGSEA. The CDR3 sequence is 13 residues long. CDR3 sequence reads: CSVGQGVADTQYF. Written as DNA, the CDR3 is TGCAGCGTTGGACAGGGGGTGGCAGATACGCAGTATTTT.

This clone appeared once. V gene TRBV5-6 combines with J gene TRBJ1-5; maybe TRBD1 (6 bases). Germline V gene sequence: CDR1 SGHDT, CDR2 YYEEEE. With 4 bases removed from V and 1 base from J, the gap between germline ends came to 12 bases. The CDR3 length is 15 residues. In DNA, the CDR3 is TGTGCCAGCAGCGGGGGCAGGAACAGCAATCAGCCCCAGCATTTT. The encoded protein is CASSGGRNSNQPQHF.

The CDR3 DNA reads TGTGCCTGGCGAAGACTAGCGGGGGACACCGGGGAGCTGTTTTTT. It yields the protein CAWRRLAGDTGELFF. This chain links TRBV30 with TRBJ2-2, with 12 bases matching TRBD2. Germline CDR1 GTSNPN, CDR2 SVGIG (reference sequence). The CDR3 has 15 amino acids. The J segment lost 3 bases and the V segment lost 5 bases, leaving 4 bases of the junction unmatched.

This clone was observed a handful of times. The chain carries TRBV2 and TRBJ2-5, with D hard to call. Germline CDR1 is SNHLY and CDR2 is FYNNEI. Trimming took 3 bases from V and 3 from J, leaving 11 bases between them. The CDR3 contains 14 residues. For the CDR3, the DNA is TGTGCCAGCAGTGACTCCCAGGCAGAAGAGACCCAGTACTTC. This codes for CASSDSQAEETQYF.

The J gene is TRBJ2-7, the V gene TRBV5-6; 8 bases are a match to TRBD2. V shed 1 base and J 2 bases; nucleotides not matched to a gene: 5. Germline lookup yields CDR1 SGHDT and CDR2 YYEEEE. The CDR3 consists of 15 residues. CDR3 protein: CASSLLGRDPYEQYF. Written as DNA, the CDR3 is TGTGCCAGCAGCTTGCTCGGGAGGGACCCCTACGAGCAGTACTTC.

CDR3 DNA: TGTGCCAGCAGTGACAGGGGCTCCTACGAGCAGTACTTC. Translating gives CASSDRGSYEQYF. This rearrangement joins TRBV6-1 to TRBJ2-7, with TRBD1 as a possible D gene (6 bases). The CDR3 sequence is 13 residues long. The germline V and J ends were trimmed by 3 bases and 0 bases, with 6 bases remaining between them. Per the germline V gene, CDR1 is MNHNS and CDR2 is SASEGT.

The V call is TRBV20-1, the J call TRBJ2-7; D is uncertain. The CDR3 is 11 amino acids. Deletions cut 6 bases from V and 2 bases from J, with 8 bases between. CDR1 is DFQATT, CDR2 SNEGSKA, per germline (reference sequence). The CDR3 is CSASRTYEQYF. As DNA, the CDR3 is TGCAGTGCCTCCCGTACCTACGAGCAGTACTTC.

This clone was observed a handful of times. V and J are TRBV5-1 and TRBJ2-5; 9 bases align to TRBD2. Germline values: CDR1 SGHRS, CDR2 YFSETQ. This CDR3 comprises 15 residues. Unmatched junction bases numbered 6, after V lost 4 bases and J lost 2 bases. CDR3: CASSPRLAEQETQYF. The CDR3 nucleotides read TGCGCCAGCAGCCCCAGACTAGCGGAACAAGAGACCCAGTACTTC.

This chain connects TRBV6-4 to TRBJ1-5; no firm D call. V gave up 3 bases and J gave up 3 bases, with 6 bases separating them. Germline V gene data show CDR1 as MRHNA and CDR2 as SNTAGT. The CDR3 is made up of 13 amino acids. In nucleotides, the CDR3 is TGTGCCAGCAGTGAGGGAGACAATCAGCCCCAGCATTTT. This translates into CASSEGDNQPQHF.

This clone occurred a few times. The chain recombines TRBV5-1 with TRBJ1-1; D not certain. Germline V gene data show CDR1 as SGHRS and CDR2 as YFSETQ. CDR3 size: 15 residues. The ends were cut back, 4 bases at V and 1 base at J, with 14 bases in the middle. DNA of the CDR3: TGCGCCAGCAGCCTCGGGAGGGAAGGGAACACTGAAGCTTTCTTT. It specifies CASSLGREGNTEAFF.